The T cell receptor beta chain described here comes from a study of blood T cells in healthy people across ages. Study summary: Template switching picked up about one barcoded beta molecule for each two T cells.

A second PCR of about 6 to 12 cycles used a sample-barcoded 5' primer and a J-beta primer mix. TCRdb recomputed calls from the 5' RACE reads with MiXCR, one row per CDR3 protein. The repertoire holds 1.5 million to 2 million distinct CDR3 sequences, with 49% as singletons. This CDR3 comprises 14 residues. The sequenced material came from blood. The receptor comes from a woman in her thirties or forties in good health. The J gene is TRBJ1-1, the V gene TRBV21-1. TRBV21-1 is annotated as a pseudogene. The CDR3 here is CASSKEAMNTEAFF. The DNA of the CDR3 is TGTGCCAGCAGCAAAGAAGCCATGAACACTGAAGCTTTCTTT.